This T cell receptor beta chain appears in the sequencing data of a study of T cells in localized non-small cell lung cancer. CDR1 and CDR2 from the germline V gene are SGHNT and YYREEE (reference sequence). This CDR3 is built from 13 residues. V lost 2 bases to trimming and J lost 4 bases; unmatched junction nucleotides: 0. Study findings and constraints: Uninvolved adjacent lung showed the highest T cell clonality, exceeding tumor. Adjacent lung was found to contain a median around 56 of the top 100 tumor clones.

Concerning this clone: No antigen is known for it. The sample contains more than one DNA sequence encoding this CDR3.

The table came from immunoSEQ multiplex PCR; TCRdb's copy has only in-frame clones and leaves some out. This sample yields around 130,000 clones, of which around 92% are seen a single time; over 1.5% belongs to the top ten. Sequencing was performed on peripheral blood, taken before any cancer treatment. The receptor's source is a female donor of 60 years or more with stage I lung adenocarcinoma. The chain couples TRBV5-4 to TRBJ2-3; 8 nucleotides agree with TRBD2. The CDR3, as DNA: TGTGCCAGCAGCTTAGCGGGAGCAGATACGCAGTATTTT. Residues: CASSLAGADTQYF.